The 9 T cell receptor beta chains below all came from one sample that was sequenced in a study of long-term antiretroviral therapy in people with HIV. They ran version v3.0 of the immunoSEQ assay at survey level. Produced via immunoSEQ multiplex PCR; TCRdb's table is partial and in-frame only. The sample yields about 24,000 clones, around 86% seen once. Sequencing used unsorted PBMCs, obtained 1.2 years after starting antiretroviral therapy. These receptors all come from a man in his forties or fifties with HIV.

This chain links TRBV2 with TRBJ2-7; a possible D gene is TRBD2 (7 bases). Germline V lookup: CDR1 SNHLY, CDR2 FYNNEI. The CDR3 runs 14 residues. V was trimmed by 11 bases and J by 4 bases, leaving 21 bases between them. The CDR3 DNA follows: TGTGCCGACTCGGGGGCGGGGGAAGGGTACGAGCAGTACTTC. It is translated as CADSGAGEGYEQYF.

This chain uses TRBV27 with TRBJ2-1, with 7 bases identical to TRBD1. Germline values: CDR1 MNHEY, CDR2 SMNVEV (reference sequence). V gave up 1 base and J gave up 6 bases; unmatched junction bases: 9. This CDR3 spans 16 amino acids. The DNA for the CDR3 is TGTGCCAGCAGTTTATGGGGAATGGACAGGAGCAATGAGCAGTTCTTC. Protein: CASSLWGMDRSNEQFF.

Only one count was recorded for this clone. The gene calls are TRBV30 and TRBJ1-2, with D uncertain. V was cut by 0 bases and J by 8 bases, with 10 bases left in between. CDR1 is GTSNPN and CDR2 is SVGIG in the germline V gene (reference sequence). The CDR3 loop spans 12 amino acids. CDR3 DNA sequence: TGTGCCTGGAGTGTAGTGGGCGGAGGCTACACCTTC. It yields the protein CAWSVVGGGYTF.

This chain connects TRBV10-3 to TRBJ2-7; the D is unclear. This CDR3 is 14 amino acids long. Germline CDR1 ENHRY, CDR2 SYGVKD. The ends were cut back, 0 bases at V and 3 bases at J, with 9 bases in the middle. CDR3 amino acids: CAISESQQNYEQYF. In DNA, the CDR3 is TGTGCCATCAGTGAGTCTCAACAAAACTACGAGCAGTACTTC.

This clone has more than one count but fewer than ten. This chain joins TRBV28 and TRBJ1-2; D is uncertain. Germline values: CDR1 MDHEN, CDR2 SYDVKM. V was shortened by 3 bases and J by 4 bases, with 6 bases between the two germline ends. This CDR3 region has 12 residues. The CDR3 DNA reads as TGTGCCAGCAGTTTGGGTAGCTATGGCTACACCTTC. Amino acids: CASSLGSYGYTF.

This chain uses TRBV9 with TRBJ1-3; D remains unclear. This CDR3 spans 14 amino acids. The germline gives CDR1 SGDLS, CDR2 YYNGEE. Trimming left V 3 bases short and J 3 bases short, with 10 bases between. CDR3 sequence: CASSASPDGNTIYF. CDR3 coding DNA: TGTGCCAGCAGCGCTTCCCCGGATGGAAACACCATATATTTT.

This chain links TRBV28 with TRBJ1-5; weak D call: TRBD1 (6 bases). V was trimmed by 2 bases and J by 3 bases, leaving 17 bases between them. Germline CDR1 reads MDHEN; CDR2 reads SYDVKM. The CDR3 has 17 residues. The CDR3 spells CASSLPPRQVPNQPQHF. The CDR3 DNA is TGTGCCAGCAGTTTACCCCCTCGACAGGTCCCCAATCAGCCCCAGCATTTT.

This clone occurred a few times. The V and J genes are TRBV28 and TRBJ1-2; possible D gene TRBD1, 5 bases. The ends were cut back, 2 bases at V and 5 bases at J, with 6 bases in the middle. CDR1 is MDHEN and CDR2 is SYDVKM in the germline V gene. This CDR3 contains 12 residues. The DNA of the CDR3 is TGTGCCAGCAGTTTACAGGGTTATGGCTACACCTTC. This codes for CASSLQGYGYTF.

The chain links TRBV10-3 to TRBJ2-2, with D perhaps TRBD1 (6 bases). V was cut by 6 bases and J by 4 bases, with 15 bases left in between. The CDR3 length is 15 residues. CDR1 is ENHRY, CDR2 SYGVKD, per germline. CDR3 in DNA: TGTGCCATCAGAGACAGGACCCATGGCACCGGGGAGCTGTTTTTT. The encoded protein is CAIRDRTHGTGELFF.